This T cell receptor beta chain was recorded in a study of spatial heterogeneity in lung cancer (dated by TCRdb to the late 2010s). Regarding the research as a whole: More beta-chain than alpha-chain transcripts were consistently detected, likely reflecting higher beta-chain transcript abundance. In the raw uncorrected reads, each unique combination of TCR and UMI appeared more than ten times on average. The study quantitatively compared TCR alpha and beta repertoires across multiple tumor regions, matched nontumor lung and blood in non-small cell lung cancer. Nonsynonymous mutation counts, determined by whole-exome sequencing of tumor tissue, were related to TCR repertoire features. At surgery, hundreds of tumor regions, 61 to 65 matched nontumor lung samples and 45 to 60 PBMC samples were TCR-sequenced for both alpha and beta chains.

The library was prepared using 5' RACE. The listed sequencing device is NextSeq 500. The TCR library protocol attached a unique molecular identifier to each TCR cDNA molecule to allow correction of PCR and sequencing errors. The original pipeline was this. TCR identification, UMI-based error correction and CDR3 extraction were all carried out with Decombinator tools. Expanded TCRs were defined as those above a frequency of 2 per 1,000, corresponding to the top 1% of the tumor frequency distribution. Each repertoire was subsampled 100 times to 5,000 TCRs, after which Renyi diversity was computed with the R vegan package. To build CDR3 similarity networks, amino acid triplet string-kernel similarity was used, and CDR3s were connected when their pairwise similarity was above 0.82. TCRdb reworked the public reads: Q25 trimming with fastp, MiXCR clone assembly, productive beta chains retained. One record per CDR3 amino acid sequence lists the most common genes and DNA. The V and J calls follow TCRdb's processing rather than the paper's. Within this sample are 82,000 or so distinct CDR3 sequences, with approximately 12% of them counted one time only. Approximately 4.2% of the sample rests with the top ten.

From cysteine to phenylalanine, the CDR3 is 11 amino acids long. The kept DNA is CDR3 alone, 33 bases in frame from the first base. Cut back by 3 bases and 2 bases, the V and J ends lie 5 bases apart. CDR1 and CDR2 were assigned from the germline V gene as SQVTM and ANQGSEA. Study-level results and caveats: Confirming at a functional level the hypothesis that regional TCRs recognize regional mutations was considered to require additional single-cell paired TCR alpha and beta sequencing. Ubiquitous expanded tumor TCRs showed up in blood more often at tumor resection than at routine follow-up.

The meaning of the sample's time point label: sample taken at primary tumor resection. TCR sequencing used whole RNA extracted from tumor and nontumor lung tissue, or from cryopreserved PBMC samples, without cell sorting. Samples were obtained from roughly 72 patients with early-stage, untreated non-small cell lung cancer from the lung TRACERx cohort. Only patients with enough RNA available from two or more tumor regions were chosen for TCR sequencing. The sample holds many counts of this clonotype. The target of this receptor is not known. Base qualities are not provided; no much larger clone lies one nucleotide away.

Here the chain combines TRBV29-1 and TRBJ2-7, with the D call perhaps TRBD1 or TRBD2, each one matching 5 bases. Specimen: PBMCs, collected at surgery. This TCR was recovered from a male donor with early-stage non-small cell lung cancer. Read as DNA, the sequence is TGCAGCGTTGAGGGGGCCTACGAGCAGTACTTC. This gives the protein CSVEGAYEQYF.